This entry lists 14 T cell receptor beta chains sequenced from one sample in a study of shared clonotypes between healthy human individuals (dated by TCRdb to between 2020 and 2021). The library was produced with the immunoSEQ multiplex PCR assay. As stored in TCRdb, this immuneACCESS dataset retains in-frame rearrangements with V and J assigned. A fraction of the clones does not appear; measured against another copy, unresolved V genes explain less than half of the discrepancy, and the remainder lacks a known reason. Across this sample there are some 550,000 clones, with less than 98% seen only once. The top ten clones comprise about 0.06% of the sample. The specimen was naive CD4+ T cells sorted from blood. In light of the paper, this sample's cell subset or site label describes: CD45RA+ positively selected. These receptors were taken from a woman aged 25 to 39 in good health.

V gene TRBV11-2 combines with J gene TRBJ2-7; 8 nucleotides agree with TRBD1. The CDR3 runs 15 residues. Germline CDR1 SGHAT, CDR2 FQNNGV. Unmatched junction bases numbered 4, after V lost 1 base and J lost 2 bases. CDR3: CASSLAGGGPYEQYF. The CDR3 nucleotides read TGTGCCAGCAGCTTAGCAGGGGGCGGCCCCTACGAGCAGTACTTC.

This chain uses TRBV7-6 with TRBJ1-1; D not resolved. Per the germline V gene, CDR1 is SGHVS and CDR2 is FNYEAQ. The CDR3 has 13 amino acids. V was clipped by 5 bases and J by 10 bases, with 17 bases between them. The chain's CDR3 is CASSPIGFSSAFF. CDR3 in DNA: TGTGCCAGCAGCCCCATCGGGTTCAGTTCAGCTTTCTTT.

This clone came up once. V and J are TRBV6-5 and TRBJ1-3; D is uncertain. V dropped 7 bases and J dropped 1 base, with 2 bases sitting between them. The length of the CDR3 is 11 residues. Germline values: CDR1 MNHEY, CDR2 SVGAGI. The CDR3 region is CASTSGNTIYF. The CDR3, as DNA: TGTGCCAGCACTTCTGGAAACACCATATATTTT.

V and J are TRBV9 and TRBJ2-2, with 7 bases that match TRBD1. The germline V gene has CDR1 SGDLS and CDR2 YYNGEE. This CDR3 is built from 16 residues. V gave up 0 bases and J gave up 5 bases; unmatched junction bases: 7. The CDR3, as DNA: TGTGCCAGCAGCGTAGGAGGGACAGACGTTACCGGGGAGCTGTTTTTT. Protein product: CASSVGGTDVTGELFF.

The V gene is TRBV7-8, the J gene TRBJ2-1; D possibly matches TRBD1 or TRBD2 (6 bases each). With 5 bases removed from V and 14 bases from J, the gap between germline ends came to 19 bases. The germline V gene encodes CDR1 SGHVS and CDR2 FQNEAQ. The CDR3 is 13 residues long. The CDR3 DNA reads TGTGCCAGCAGCGTCCGGAGGGGGAGGACGGAGTTCTTC. It specifies CASSVRRGRTEFF.

The chain links TRBV5-5 to TRBJ2-6; D is undetermined. From germline, CDR1 is SGHKS and CDR2 YYEKEE (reference sequence). The CDR3 runs 11 residues. V lost 9 bases, J lost 6 bases, and 7 bases lay in between. The chain's CDR3 is CATFEANVLTF. DNA of the CDR3: TGTGCCACCTTCGAGGCCAACGTCCTGACTTTC.

The gene calls are TRBV5-4 and TRBJ1-1, with TRBD1 matching 7 bases. Germline loops: CDR1 SGHNT, CDR2 YYREEE (reference sequence). There are 16 residues in the CDR3. The trim removed 0 bases at V and 3 bases at J, leaving 8 bases unmatched. As DNA, the CDR3 is TGTGCCAGCAGCTTGGGGCAGGGGGGACTTTACACTGAAGCTTTCTTT. Its translation is CASSLGQGGLYTEAFF.

The chain employs TRBV2 and TRBJ1-1; 8 nucleotides agree with TRBD1. Looked up from germline, CDR1 is SNHLY and CDR2 is FYNNEI. The CDR3 is made up of 14 amino acids. V gave up 4 bases and J gave up 3 bases; unmatched junction bases: 4. CDR3 residues: CASSGQGLYTEAFF. The CDR3 DNA reads TGTGCCAGCAGTGGACAGGGGCTGTACACTGAAGCTTTCTTT.

This chain links TRBV28 with TRBJ1-2; D uncertain. The length of the CDR3 is 20 residues. The V and J ends lost 6 bases and 0 bases respectively, with 29 bases between them. The V gene's germline CDR1 is MDHEN and CDR2 SYDVKM. CDR3 nucleotide sequence: TGTGCCAGCAGGACAAAACCTACGGCCGGAAGGGTTTCAGCTAACTATGGCTACACCTTC. It is translated as CASRTKPTAGRVSANYGYTF.

The V and J genes are TRBV7-9 and TRBJ1-4, with D maybe TRBD1 (6 bases). The CDR3 totals 16 residues. Trimming took off 5 bases at V and 8 bases at J, with 21 bases between the two ends. Germline loops: CDR1 SEHNR, CDR2 FQNEAQ (reference sequence). For the CDR3, the DNA is TGTGCCAGCAGCGCCACCGGGACACCCGCGGGGGAAAAACTGTTTTTT. Translating gives CASSATGTPAGEKLFF. The whole variable domain, filled in from reference TRBV7-9 and TRBJ1-4, reads DTGVSQNPRHKITKRGQNVTFRCDPISEHNRLYWYRQTLGQGPEFLTYFQNEAQLEKSRLLSDRFSAERPKGSFSTLEIQRTEQGDSAMYLCASSATGTPAGEKLFFGSGTQLSVL.

The chain is built from TRBV29-1 and TRBJ2-6; D could derive from TRBD1 or TRBD2 (5 bases each). The CDR3 runs 15 residues. The germline V gene encodes CDR1 SQVTM and CDR2 ANQGSEA. V lost 7 bases, J lost 0 bases, and 13 bases lay in between. The CDR3 DNA sequence: TGCAGCGCCGGGGCGTCGTACTCTGGGGCCAACGTCCTGACTTTC. This codes for CSAGASYSGANVLTF.

V and J are TRBV6-5 and TRBJ2-1, with D tentatively TRBD1 (5 bases). Germline V gene sequence: CDR1 MNHEY, CDR2 SVGAGI. The CDR3 runs to 14 residues. Trimming removed 2 bases from V and 8 bases from J, with 13 bases in between. DNA for the CDR3: TGTGCCAGCAGTTACGCCAGGGCAAGGCATGAGCAGTTCTTC. Protein sequence: CASSYARARHEQFF.

This sequence joins TRBV4-1 and TRBJ1-3; 7 bases match TRBD1. The J segment lost 2 bases and the V segment lost 2 bases, leaving 9 bases of the junction unmatched. Looked up from germline, CDR1 is MGHRA and CDR2 is YSYEKL. This CDR3 spans 17 amino acids. CDR3 nucleotides: TGCGCCAGCAGCCAACGGGTTGTCGACAGGGCTGGAAACACCATATATTTT. Protein sequence: CASSQRVVDRAGNTIYF.

The chain carries TRBV19 and TRBJ1-1; 7 bases align to TRBD1. Germline CDR1 LNHDA, CDR2 SQIVND (reference sequence). There are 14 residues in the CDR3. J lost 5 bases, V lost 4 bases, and 7 bases had no gene match. In nucleotides, the CDR3 is TGTGCCAGTAGTAGCGGGCAGGGGGGGACTGAAGCTTTCTTT. Protein: CASSSGQGGTEAFF.